This entry lists 11 T cell receptor beta chains sequenced from one sample in a study of CD8+CD57+ T cells in acquired aplastic anemia. Profiles of TCR beta VDJ and CDR3 were generated from a genomic DNA template. TCRdb ran MiXCR on the reads and lists one entry per CDR3 protein. Altogether 95,000 to 150,000 distinct CDR3 sequences are present, approximately 61% being singletons, with the ten largest covering roughly 30%. Only patients with CD8+CD57+ cell expansion on flow cytometry were chosen for sequencing. Sequenced input: sorted CD4+, CD8+, or CD8+CD57+ T cells (not recorded which) from PBMCs. These receptors came from a human donor with aplastic anemia.

The V gene is TRBV29-1, the J gene TRBJ2-5, with a tentative D call TRBD2 (6 bases). Germline CDR1 is SQVTM and CDR2 is ANQGSEA. The CDR3 is made up of 13 amino acids. The V gene lost 6 bases and the J gene lost 2 bases, with 13 bases spanning the gap. CDR3 residues: CSVVPGVQETQYF. The CDR3 DNA is TGCAGCGTAGTTCCGGGAGTACAAGAGACCCAGTACTTC.

The V and J genes are TRBV5-4 and TRBJ2-2; weak D call: TRBD1 (6 bases). V lost 0 bases, J lost 4 bases, and 16 bases lay in between. This CDR3 is 17 amino acids long. Germline V gives CDR1 SGHNT, CDR2 YYREEE (reference sequence). The DNA of the CDR3 is TGTGCCAGCAGCTTGGCCTTCCCGGGACACACCACCGGGGAGCTGTTTTTT. Translating gives CASSLAFPGHTTGELFF.

This clonotype came up many times. This chain connects TRBV9 to TRBJ2-1; no clear D gene. Germline V CDR1 and CDR2: SGDLS, YYNGEE. The CDR3 consists of 14 residues. V was trimmed by 0 bases and J by 3 bases, leaving 7 bases between them. The CDR3 sequence: CASSVDGGYNEQFF. In nucleotides, the CDR3 is TGTGCCAGCAGCGTAGACGGCGGCTACAATGAGCAGTTCTTC.

This clonotype was seen ten or more times. The CDR3 DNA is TGTGCCAGCAGCTTAGGGGGGACTAGCATGGACACCGGGGAGCTGTTTTTT. The encoded protein is CASSLGGTSMDTGELFF. The J gene is TRBJ2-2, the V gene TRBV7-6; 9 nucleotides agree with TRBD2. CDR3 size: 17 residues. The V and J ends lost 1 base and 3 bases, in that order; junction bases with no gene match: 6. Germline V lookup: CDR1 SGHVS, CDR2 FNYEAQ.

The chain has TRBV2 and TRBJ1-1; D possibly corresponds to TRBD1 (5 bases). CDR1 and CDR2 from the germline V gene are SNHLY and FYNNEI. CDR3 length: 14 residues. V was clipped by 2 bases and J by 2 bases, with 9 bases between them. The CDR3 here is CASSEMQGNTEAFF. The CDR3 region has the DNA TGTGCCAGCAGTGAAATGCAGGGTAACACTGAAGCTTTCTTT.

This clonotype was detected once. The chain carries TRBV19 and TRBJ1-5; D gene ambiguous. CDR3 length equals 13 residues. The V gene's germline CDR1 is LNHDA and CDR2 SQIVND (reference sequence). Trimming took off 8 bases at V and 0 bases at J, with 8 bases between the two ends. In DNA form, the CDR3 reads TGTGCCAGTTTCTCGGGTAGCAATCAGCCCCAGCATTTT. It is translated as CASFSGSNQPQHF.

The chain is built from TRBV7-9 and TRBJ2-7; no reliable D call. V lost 1 base, J lost 4 bases, and 11 bases lay in between. Looked up from germline, CDR1 is SEHNR and CDR2 is FQNEAQ (reference sequence). The CDR3 consists of 14 residues. The CDR3 protein is CASSLDALGYEQYF. The CDR3 DNA is TGTGCCAGCAGCTTAGACGCTTTGGGTTACGAGCAGTACTTC.

J is TRBJ1-1 and V is TRBV6-5; no definite D call. The V end lost 2 bases, the J end lost 5 bases, and 9 bases lay between the germline ends. This CDR3 is 13 amino acids long. The V gene's germline CDR1 is MNHEY and CDR2 SVGAGI. The CDR3 protein is CASSYPEGTEAFF. The CDR3, as DNA: TGTGCCAGCAGTTACCCCGAGGGTACTGAAGCTTTCTTT.

Sample share makes this clonotype medium-sized. This chain uses TRBV10-3 with TRBJ1-5, with D hard to call. The CDR3 runs 14 residues. Germline CDR1 and CDR2: ENHRY and SYGVKD. V shed 0 bases and J shed 5 bases, with 8 bases lying between them. The CDR3 is CAISESSRDQPQHF. The CDR3 DNA reads TGTGCCATCAGTGAGTCTAGTCGTGATCAGCCCCAGCATTTT.

V is TRBV19 and J is TRBJ2-3; TRBD1 matches at 7 bases. V was pared by 5 bases and J by 2 bases, with 4 bases of the junction left unmatched. Germline CDR1 and CDR2: LNHDA and SQIVND (reference sequence). The CDR3 covers 14 residues. CDR3 residues: CASSGTVTTDTQYF. The CDR3 DNA reads TGTGCCAGTAGTGGGACAGTAACCACAGATACGCAGTATTTT.

The chain recombines TRBV7-2 with TRBJ2-5, with D perhaps TRBD2 (5 bases). The CDR3 is 10 residues long. Germline values: CDR1 SGHTA, CDR2 FQGNSA. Trimming removed 8 bases at V and 7 bases at J, with 8 bases between. The CDR3 sequence: CASGLGTQYF. DNA of the CDR3: TGTGCCAGCGGACTCGGGACCCAGTACTTC.